These 12 T cell receptor beta chains were sequenced from one sample in a study of T cells in women clearing cervical HPV infection. Sequencing used immunoSEQ multiplex PCR; TCRdb keeps in-frame clones, though not all of them. In total, the table holds about 21,000 clones. What was sequenced was blood buffy coat. Receptor source: a woman aged 18 to 75 with a cervical HPV16 infection that either progressed to CIN3+ or cleared (not recorded which).

Regarding this clone: The read terminates 3 residues ahead of where the CDR3 ends, so the germline J gene completes it. The chain uses TRBV19 and TRBJ1-2; D ambiguous. Germline V gene data show CDR1 as LNHDA and CDR2 as SQIVND (reference sequence). This CDR3 region has 14 residues. The DNA read from the CDR3 is TGTGCCAGTAGTATAGGGACTAGCGTCAATGAC. Translation: CASSIGTSVND. The whole CDR3 reads CASSIGTSVNDYTF.

A remark on this clone: With the read ending 3 residues before the CDR3 end, the germline J gene is used to fill in that end. This chain uses TRBV30 with TRBJ2-7, with 10 nucleotides matching TRBD2. The CDR3 consists of 15 residues. Looked up from germline, CDR1 is GTSNPN and CDR2 is SVGIG (reference sequence). V lost 4 bases to trimming and J lost 2 bases; unmatched junction nucleotides: 8. The part of the CDR3 DNA that was read is TGTGCCTGGAATCATGGGACTAGCGCGGCCTACGAG. Translation: CAWNHGTSAAYE. The entire CDR3 protein is CAWNHGTSAAYEQYF.

As concerns this clone: The CDR3 end is not reached by the read, which stops 3 residues before it; the germline J gene fills it in. The V gene is TRBV18, the J gene TRBJ2-7; maybe TRBD2 (6 bases). The CDR3 length is 15 residues. Trimming took 6 bases from V and 1 from J, leaving 16 bases between them. CDR1 is KGHSH, CDR2 LQKENI, per germline. The CDR3 region is CASSPGRYPSYEQYF. The CDR3 DNA, read in part, is TGTGCCAGCTCTCCGGGGAGGTATCCTTCCTACGAG.

On this clone: The CDR3 is cut off 3 residues early in the read; its end comes from the germline J gene. The chain recombines TRBV18 with TRBJ1-2; D unresolved. The CDR3 extends over 13 amino acids. CDR1 and CDR2 from the germline V gene are KGHSH and LQKENI. The V end was cut by 3 bases, the J end by 6 bases, with 11 bases between. CDR3 amino acids: CASSPLIGDGYTF. CDR3 DNA, as far as it was read: TGTGCCAGCTCACCCCTTATCGGGGATGGC. The entire variable domain, with the rest obtained from reference TRBV18 and TRBJ1-2, is as follows: NAGVMQNPRHLVRRRGQEARLRCSPMKGHSHVYWYRQLPEEGLKFMVYLQKENIIDESGMPKERFSAEFPKEGPSILRIQQVVRGDSAAYFCASSPLIGDGYTFGSGTRLTVV.

As regards this clone: The read stops 3 residues short of the end of the CDR3; the missing end is completed from the germline J gene. The chain has TRBV20-1 and TRBJ2-1; D unclear. The germline V gene encodes CDR1 DFQATT and CDR2 SNEGSKA (reference sequence). V was shortened by 6 bases and J by 0 bases, with 15 bases between the two germline ends. The CDR3 is made up of 15 amino acids. The CDR3 spells CSATKLPSSYNEQFF. The sequenced CDR3 bases are TGCAGTGCCACTAAACTCCCGAGCTCCTACAATGAG.

With regard to this clone: The DNA ends 3 residues before the CDR3 does, and the rest of the CDR3 is filled in from the germline J gene. This chain joins TRBV19 and TRBJ2-7; 7 bases map to TRBD1. V shed 4 bases and J 1 base; nucleotides not matched to a gene: 4. CDR3 length: 14 amino acids. Germline CDR1 and CDR2: LNHDA and SQIVND (reference sequence). The CDR3 sequence is CASSRGTVSYEQYF. The sequenced part of the CDR3 DNA is TGTGCCAGTAGTAGGGGGACAGTATCCTACGAG.

About this clone: The missing CDR3 end, 3 residues past where the read stops, is filled in from the germline J gene. This chain joins TRBV5-1 and TRBJ1-5; 7 nucleotides match TRBD1. Trimming cost V 4 bases and J 6 bases; bases outside gene matches: 7. Germline CDR1 is SGHRS and CDR2 is YFSETQ. There are 14 residues in the CDR3. CDR3 sequence: CASSQGGAGQPQHF. Incomplete CDR3 DNA: TGCGCCAGCAGCCAAGGGGGCGCCGGTCAGCCC.

With regard to this clone: Read sequence stops 3 residues before the CDR3 end, and the germline J gene provides the missing end. This chain connects TRBV20-1 to TRBJ2-7; 12 bases match TRBD2. The V segment lost 0 bases and the J segment 1 base; nucleotides outside the gene matches: 1. Germline loops: CDR1 DFQATT, CDR2 SNEGSKA (reference sequence). The CDR3 has 15 amino acids. CDR3 DNA, as far as it was read: TGCAGTGCTAGAGACCTAGCGGGAGGGTCCTACGAG. This gives the protein CSARDLAGGSYE. The entire CDR3 reads CSARDLAGGSYEQYF.

On this clone: The read stops 3 residues short of the end of the CDR3; the missing end is completed from the germline J gene. The V call is TRBV27, the J call TRBJ2-1, with D unclear. Germline CDR1 and CDR2: MNHEY and SMNVEV (reference sequence). Between the trimmed V and J ends, which lost 2 bases and 5 bases, there was a span of 13 bases. The length of the CDR3 is 15 residues. Partial CDR3 DNA: TGTGCCAGCAGTTTAGGTCACCCACTTAACAATGAG. Translation gives CASSLGHPLNNE. The whole CDR3 is CASSLGHPLNNEQFF.

Frequency places this clone as medium-sized. The CDR3 is cut off 3 residues early in the read; its end comes from the germline J gene. The gene calls are TRBV20-1 and TRBJ2-4, with D maybe TRBD1 (6 bases). This CDR3 has 14 residues. Germline CDR1 DFQATT, CDR2 SNEGSKA (reference sequence). The V end was cut by 6 bases, the J end by 5 bases, with 17 bases between. The DNA read from the CDR3 is TGCAGTGCCGACAGGAGTGGTGAGCAAAACATT. This codes for CSADRSGEQNI. The whole CDR3 sequence is CSADRSGEQNIQYF.

Judged by frequency, this clone is medium-sized. From the germline J gene comes the end of the CDR3, since the read stops 3 residues before it. The chain couples TRBV29-1 to TRBJ2-3; 10 nucleotides align to TRBD2. Trimming at V came to 4 bases and at J to 6 bases, leaving 7 bases not matched to a gene. CDR1 is SQVTM and CDR2 is ANQGSEA in the germline V gene. The CDR3 has 14 amino acids. CDR3: CSVGLAGASDTQYF. The DNA read from the CDR3 is TGCAGCGTTGGCCTAGCGGGAGCTTCGGATACG.

As concerns this clone: The read falls 3 residues short of the CDR3 end, and the missing part is taken from the germline J gene. V usage is TRBV19 and J usage is TRBJ1-2; D remains unclear. V dropped 5 bases and J dropped 5 bases, with 9 bases sitting between them. The CDR3 length is 12 residues. Germline V gene lookup returns CDR1 LNHDA and CDR2 SQIVND (reference sequence). The sequenced CDR3 bases are TGTGCCAGTAGTGGACTGGAGTATGGC. Translated: CASSGLEYG. The whole CDR3 is CASSGLEYGYTF.